The clone carrying this T cell receptor beta chain was picked up many times. Its antigen is as yet unknown. This specimen comes from a study of T-cell reconstitution after alpha-beta-depleted transplantation in children. Researchers prepared the TCRbeta library using unique molecular identifiers, the study reports. TCRdb reprocessed the PCR reads via MiXCR and lists one record per CDR3 protein. Here the sample spans 150,000 to 250,000 distinct CDR3 sequences, roughly 6% being singletons. Germline loops: CDR1 MDHEN, CDR2 SYDVKM. Deletions cut 2 bases from V and 1 base from J, with 6 bases between. The CDR3 consists of 14 residues. Study-level points and caveats: It was reported that alpha-beta T cells came from several hundred expanded graft clones (about two months after transplant). Some patients showed high day-60 TCRbeta diversity, which derived from surviving recipient T cells and thymic progenitors. It was newly produced T cells that mostly accounted for T-cell counts and diversity one year after transplant.

The input for sequencing was PBMCs, taken before TCRalphabeta/CD19-depleted stem cell transplant. The sequence was collected from a girl under two years old with combined immunodeficiency, due to receive a stem cell transplant. The chain carries TRBV28 and TRBJ1-3; D uncertain. CDR3 loop: CASSLSLSGNTIYF. In DNA form, the CDR3 reads TGTGCCAGCAGTTTAAGCCTTTCTGGAAACACCATATATTTT.